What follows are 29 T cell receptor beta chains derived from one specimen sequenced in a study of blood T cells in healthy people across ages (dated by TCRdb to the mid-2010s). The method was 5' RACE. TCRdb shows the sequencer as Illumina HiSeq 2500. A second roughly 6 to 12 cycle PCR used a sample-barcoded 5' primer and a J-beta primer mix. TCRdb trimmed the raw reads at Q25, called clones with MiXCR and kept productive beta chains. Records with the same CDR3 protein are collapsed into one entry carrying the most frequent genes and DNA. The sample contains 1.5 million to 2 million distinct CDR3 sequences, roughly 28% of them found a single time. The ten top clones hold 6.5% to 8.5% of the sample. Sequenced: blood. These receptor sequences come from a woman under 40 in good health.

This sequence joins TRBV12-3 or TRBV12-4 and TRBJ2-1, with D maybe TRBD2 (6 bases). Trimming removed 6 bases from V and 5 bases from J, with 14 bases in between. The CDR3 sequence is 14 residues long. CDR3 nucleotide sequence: TGTGCCAGCAGCCCGGGAGTAACCGACAATGAGCAGTTCTTC. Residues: CASSPGVTDNEQFF.

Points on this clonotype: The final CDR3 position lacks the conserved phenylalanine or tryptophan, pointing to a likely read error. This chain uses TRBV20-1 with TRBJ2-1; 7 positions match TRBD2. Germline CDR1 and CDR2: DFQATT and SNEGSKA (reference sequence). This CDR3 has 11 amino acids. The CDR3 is CSWTRYNEQFL. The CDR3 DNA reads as TGCAGCTGGACTAGGTACAATGAGCAGTTCTTA.

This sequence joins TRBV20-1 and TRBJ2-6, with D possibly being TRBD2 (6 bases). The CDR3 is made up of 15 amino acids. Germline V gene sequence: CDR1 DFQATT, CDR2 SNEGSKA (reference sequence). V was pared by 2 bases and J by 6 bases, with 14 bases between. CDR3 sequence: CSARFMEGEANVLTF. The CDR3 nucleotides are TGCAGTGCTAGATTCATGGAGGGTGAGGCCAACGTCCTGACTTTC.

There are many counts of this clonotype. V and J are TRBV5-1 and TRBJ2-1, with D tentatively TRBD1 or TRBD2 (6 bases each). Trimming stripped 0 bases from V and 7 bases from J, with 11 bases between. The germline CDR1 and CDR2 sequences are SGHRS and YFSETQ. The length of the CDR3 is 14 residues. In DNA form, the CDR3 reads TGCGCCAGCAGCTTGGACGGGGGCGGAAATGAGCAGTTCTTC. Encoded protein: CASSLDGGGNEQFF.

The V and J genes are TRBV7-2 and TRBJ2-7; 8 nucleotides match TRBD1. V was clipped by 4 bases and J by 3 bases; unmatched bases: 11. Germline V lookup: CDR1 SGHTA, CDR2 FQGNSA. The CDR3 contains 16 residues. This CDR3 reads CASSSYRGDHFYEQYF. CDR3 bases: TGTGCCAGCAGCTCCTACAGGGGGGACCATTTCTACGAGCAGTACTTC.

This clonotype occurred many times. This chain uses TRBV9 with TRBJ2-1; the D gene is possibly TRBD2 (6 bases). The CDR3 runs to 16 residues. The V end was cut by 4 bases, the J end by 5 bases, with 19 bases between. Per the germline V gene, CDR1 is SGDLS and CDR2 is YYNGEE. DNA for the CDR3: TGTGCCAGCAGCCGCGTAGTCGGGGCGGGGCACAATGAGCAGTTCTTC. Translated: CASSRVVGAGHNEQFF.

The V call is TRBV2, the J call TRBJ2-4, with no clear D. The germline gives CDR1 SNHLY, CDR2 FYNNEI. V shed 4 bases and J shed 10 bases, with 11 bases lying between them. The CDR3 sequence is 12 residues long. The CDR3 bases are TGTGCCAGCAGTGCAGACGGTCCGATTCAGTACTTC. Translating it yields CASSADGPIQYF.

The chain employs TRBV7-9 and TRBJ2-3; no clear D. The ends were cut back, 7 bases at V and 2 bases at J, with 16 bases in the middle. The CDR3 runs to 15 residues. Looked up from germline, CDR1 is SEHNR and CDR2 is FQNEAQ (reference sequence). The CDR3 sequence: CASTPFAQNTDTQYF. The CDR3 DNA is TGTGCCAGCACCCCATTTGCGCAGAACACAGATACGCAGTATTTT.

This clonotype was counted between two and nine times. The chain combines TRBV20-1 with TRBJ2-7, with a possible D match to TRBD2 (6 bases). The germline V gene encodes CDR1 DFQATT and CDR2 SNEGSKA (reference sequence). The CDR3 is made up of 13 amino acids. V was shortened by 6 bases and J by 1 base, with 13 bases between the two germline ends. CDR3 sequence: CSAPSGVSYEQYF. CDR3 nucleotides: TGCAGTGCCCCGTCGGGAGTGTCCTACGAGCAGTACTTC.

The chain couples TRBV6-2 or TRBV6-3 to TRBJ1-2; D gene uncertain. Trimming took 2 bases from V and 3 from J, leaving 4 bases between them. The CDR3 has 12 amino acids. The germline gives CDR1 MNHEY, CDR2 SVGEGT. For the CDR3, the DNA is TGTGCCAGCAGTTACGGGTACTATGGCTACACCTTC. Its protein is CASSYGYYGYTF.

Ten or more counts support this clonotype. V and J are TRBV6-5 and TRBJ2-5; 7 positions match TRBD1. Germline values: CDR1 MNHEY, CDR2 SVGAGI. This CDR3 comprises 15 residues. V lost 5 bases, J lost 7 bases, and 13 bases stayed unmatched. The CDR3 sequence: CASSVARDRSRTQYF. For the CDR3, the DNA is TGTGCCAGCAGTGTCGCCCGGGACAGATCAAGGACCCAGTACTTC.

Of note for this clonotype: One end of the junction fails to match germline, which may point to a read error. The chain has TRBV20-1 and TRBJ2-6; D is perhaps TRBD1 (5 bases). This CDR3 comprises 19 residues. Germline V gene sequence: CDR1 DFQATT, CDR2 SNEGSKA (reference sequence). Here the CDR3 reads CSARDSRGERSSGANVPTF. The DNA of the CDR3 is TGCAGTGCTAGAGATAGTCGCGGCGAACGGAGCTCTGGGGCCAACGTCCCGACTTTC.

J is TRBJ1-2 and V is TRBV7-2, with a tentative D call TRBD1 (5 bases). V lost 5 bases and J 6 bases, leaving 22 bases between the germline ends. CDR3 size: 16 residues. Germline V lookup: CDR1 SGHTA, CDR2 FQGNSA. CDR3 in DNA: TGTGCCAGCAGCCCCTGGCAGGGCAGTATTGTAGATGGCTACACCTTC. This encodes CASSPWQGSIVDGYTF.

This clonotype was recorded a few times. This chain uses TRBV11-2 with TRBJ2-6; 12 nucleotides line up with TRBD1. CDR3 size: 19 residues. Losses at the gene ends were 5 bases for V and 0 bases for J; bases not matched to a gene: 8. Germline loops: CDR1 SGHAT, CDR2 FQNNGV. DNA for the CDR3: TGTGCCAGCAGCCTCTCCGGGACAGGGGGCCCCTCTGGGGCCAACGTCCTGACTTTC. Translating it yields CASSLSGTGGPSGANVLTF.

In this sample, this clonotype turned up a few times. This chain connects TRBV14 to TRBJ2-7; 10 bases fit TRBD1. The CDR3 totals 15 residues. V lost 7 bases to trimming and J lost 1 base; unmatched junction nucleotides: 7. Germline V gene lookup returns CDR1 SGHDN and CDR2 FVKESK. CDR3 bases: TGTGCCAGCAAAAGGGGGACAGGGGTATCCTACGAGCAGTACTTC. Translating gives CASKRGTGVSYEQYF.

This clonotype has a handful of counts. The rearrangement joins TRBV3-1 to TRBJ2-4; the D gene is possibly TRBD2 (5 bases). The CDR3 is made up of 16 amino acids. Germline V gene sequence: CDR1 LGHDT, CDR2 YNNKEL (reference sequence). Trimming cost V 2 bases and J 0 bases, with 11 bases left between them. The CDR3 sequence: CASSQPTSVAKNIQYF. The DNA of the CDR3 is TGTGCCAGCAGCCAACCCACTAGTGTAGCCAAAAACATTCAGTACTTC.

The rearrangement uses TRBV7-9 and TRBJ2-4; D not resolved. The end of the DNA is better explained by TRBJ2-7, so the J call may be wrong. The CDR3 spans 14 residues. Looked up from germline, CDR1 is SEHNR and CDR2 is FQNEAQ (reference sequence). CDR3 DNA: TGTGCCAGCACCCCCTTGGCAGCCTCCTACGAGCAGTACTTC. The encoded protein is CASTPLAASYEQYF.

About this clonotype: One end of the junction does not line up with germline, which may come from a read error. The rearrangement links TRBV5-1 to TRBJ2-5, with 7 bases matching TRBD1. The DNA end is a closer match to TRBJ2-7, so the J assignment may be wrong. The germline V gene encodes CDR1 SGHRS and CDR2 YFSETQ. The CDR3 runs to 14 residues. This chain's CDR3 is CANSLLQGAYEQYF. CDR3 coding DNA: TGCGCCAACAGCTTGCTCCAGGGGGCCTACGAGCAGTACTTC.

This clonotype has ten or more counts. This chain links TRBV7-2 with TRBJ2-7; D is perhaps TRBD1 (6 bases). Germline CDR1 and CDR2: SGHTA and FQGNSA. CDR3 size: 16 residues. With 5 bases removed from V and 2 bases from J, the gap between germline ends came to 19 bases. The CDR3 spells CASSPGQFPSTYEQYF. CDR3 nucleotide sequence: TGTGCCAGCAGCCCCGGACAGTTCCCGTCAACCTACGAGCAGTACTTC.

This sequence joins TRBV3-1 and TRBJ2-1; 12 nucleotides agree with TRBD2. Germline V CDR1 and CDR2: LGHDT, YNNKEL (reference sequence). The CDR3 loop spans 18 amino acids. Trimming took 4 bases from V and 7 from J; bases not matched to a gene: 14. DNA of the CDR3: TGTGCCAGCAGCCCCGATCCCCTAGCGGGGGGGCCAAATAATGAGCAGTTCTTC. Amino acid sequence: CASSPDPLAGGPNNEQFF.

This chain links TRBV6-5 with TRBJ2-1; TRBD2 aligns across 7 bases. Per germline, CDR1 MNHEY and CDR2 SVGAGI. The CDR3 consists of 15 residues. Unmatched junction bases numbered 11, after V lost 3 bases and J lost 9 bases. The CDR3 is CASSYAGTSVAEQFF. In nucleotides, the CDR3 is TGTGCCAGCAGTTATGCCGGAACTAGCGTGGCTGAGCAGTTCTTC.

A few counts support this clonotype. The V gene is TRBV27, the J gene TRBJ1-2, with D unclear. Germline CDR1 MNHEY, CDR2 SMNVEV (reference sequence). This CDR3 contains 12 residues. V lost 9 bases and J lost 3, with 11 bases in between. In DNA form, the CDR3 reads TGTGCCAGTCGTAAGGAGGACTATGGCTACACCTTC. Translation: CASRKEDYGYTF.

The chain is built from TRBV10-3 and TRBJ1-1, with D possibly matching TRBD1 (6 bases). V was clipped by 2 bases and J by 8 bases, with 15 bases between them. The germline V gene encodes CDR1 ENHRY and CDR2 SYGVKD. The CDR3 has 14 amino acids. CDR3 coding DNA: TGTGCCATCAGTGAGCCTCAGGGGAGCAACGAAGCTTTCTTT. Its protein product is CAISEPQGSNEAFF.

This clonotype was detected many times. CDR3: CSAQDSGAYEQYF. CDR3 sequence (DNA): TGCAGCGCACAGGACAGCGGTGCTTACGAGCAGTACTTC. This chain joins TRBV29-1 and TRBJ2-7; TRBD1 might be the D (6 bases). The V gene's germline CDR1 is SQVTM and CDR2 ANQGSEA. The CDR3 spans 13 residues. The V gene lost 7 bases and the J gene lost 4 bases, with 17 bases spanning the gap.

CDR3 bases: TGTGCTAGTGGAGCGGGACTAGCGGGACCGAATGAGCAGTTCTTC. Amino acids: CASGAGLAGPNEQFF. J is TRBJ2-1 and V is TRBV12-5; 13 bases are a match to TRBD2. V lost 6 bases to trimming and J lost 7 bases; unmatched junction nucleotides: 6. Germline CDR1 and CDR2: LGHNT and FRNRAP. The CDR3 length is 15 residues.

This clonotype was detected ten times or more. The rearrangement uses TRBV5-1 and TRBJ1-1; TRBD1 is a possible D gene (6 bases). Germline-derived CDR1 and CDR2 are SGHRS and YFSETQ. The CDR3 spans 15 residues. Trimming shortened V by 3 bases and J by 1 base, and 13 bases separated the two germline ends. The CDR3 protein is CASSSYRAPNTEAFF. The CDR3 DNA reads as TGCGCCAGCAGCTCATACAGGGCTCCGAACACTGAAGCTTTCTTT. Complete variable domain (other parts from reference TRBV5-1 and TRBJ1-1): KAGVTQTPRYLIKTRGQQVTLSCSPISGHRSVSWYQQTPGQGLQFLFEYFSETQRNKGNFPGRFSGRQFSNSRSEMNVSTLELGDSALYLCASSSYRAPNTEAFFGQGTRLTVV.

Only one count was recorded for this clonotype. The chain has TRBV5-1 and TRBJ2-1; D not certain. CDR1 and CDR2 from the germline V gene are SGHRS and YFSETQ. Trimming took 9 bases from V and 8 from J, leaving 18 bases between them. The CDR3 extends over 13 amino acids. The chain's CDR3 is CATSSARTHEQFF. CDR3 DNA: TGCGCCACGAGCTCGGCCAGGACCCATGAGCAGTTCTTC.

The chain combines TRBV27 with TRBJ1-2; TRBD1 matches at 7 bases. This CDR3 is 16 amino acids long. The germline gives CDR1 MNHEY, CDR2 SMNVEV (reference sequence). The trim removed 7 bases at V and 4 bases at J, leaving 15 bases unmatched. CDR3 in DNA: TGTGCCAGCACATACAGGGCCCAGGGGGGCAGCTATGGCTACACCTTC. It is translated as CASTYRAQGGSYGYTF.

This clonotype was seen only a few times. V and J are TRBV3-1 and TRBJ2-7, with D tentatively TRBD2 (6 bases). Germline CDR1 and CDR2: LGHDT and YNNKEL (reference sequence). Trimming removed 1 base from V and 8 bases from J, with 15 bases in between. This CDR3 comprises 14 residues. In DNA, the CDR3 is TGTGCCAGCAGCCAAGGTTTAGGGGAGGAACAGCAGTACTTC. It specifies CASSQGLGEEQQYF.